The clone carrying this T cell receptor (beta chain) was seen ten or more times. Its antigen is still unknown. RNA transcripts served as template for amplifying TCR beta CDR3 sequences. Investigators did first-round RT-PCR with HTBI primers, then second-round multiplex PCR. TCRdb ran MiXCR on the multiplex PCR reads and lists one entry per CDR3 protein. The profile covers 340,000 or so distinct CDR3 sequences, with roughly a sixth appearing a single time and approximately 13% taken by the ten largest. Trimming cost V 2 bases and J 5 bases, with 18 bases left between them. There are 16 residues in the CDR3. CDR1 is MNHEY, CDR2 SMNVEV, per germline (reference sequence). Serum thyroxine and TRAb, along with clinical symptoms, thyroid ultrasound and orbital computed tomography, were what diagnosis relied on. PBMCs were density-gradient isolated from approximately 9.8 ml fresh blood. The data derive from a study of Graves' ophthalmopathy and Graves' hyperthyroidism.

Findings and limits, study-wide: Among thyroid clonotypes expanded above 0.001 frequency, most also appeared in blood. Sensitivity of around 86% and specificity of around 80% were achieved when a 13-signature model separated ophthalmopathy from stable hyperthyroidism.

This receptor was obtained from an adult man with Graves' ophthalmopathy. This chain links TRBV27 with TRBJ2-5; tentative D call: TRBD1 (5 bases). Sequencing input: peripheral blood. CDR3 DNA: TGTGCCAGCAGTTTAGGGGCGACGGCGAACCGCGAGACCCAGTACTTC. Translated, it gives CASSLGATANRETQYF.